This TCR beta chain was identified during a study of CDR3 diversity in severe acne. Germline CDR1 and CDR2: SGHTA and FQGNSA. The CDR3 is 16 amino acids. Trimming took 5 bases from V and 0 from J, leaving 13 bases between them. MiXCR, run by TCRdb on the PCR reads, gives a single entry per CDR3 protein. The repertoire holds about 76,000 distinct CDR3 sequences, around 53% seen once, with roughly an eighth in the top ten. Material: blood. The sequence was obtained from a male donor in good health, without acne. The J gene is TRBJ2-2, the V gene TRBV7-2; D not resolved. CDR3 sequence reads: CASSRYGSANTGELFF. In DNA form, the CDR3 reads TGTGCCAGCAGCCGATACGGATCGGCGAACACCGGGGAGCTGTTTTTT.